The 26 T cell receptor beta chains given below trace back to one sample, sequenced in a study of blood T cell repertoires in COVID-19 (dated by TCRdb to the early 2020s). Library method: the immunoSEQ multiplex PCR assay. TCRdb mirrors the immuneACCESS table, restricted to in-frame sequences. Some clones are absent from its copies; in checked studies, under half trace to an unresolved V gene, and the reason for the others is unknown. The sample table contains roughly 250,000 clones; only one count was recorded for over 75% of them. About 9.1% of the sample rests with the top ten. Input material: peripheral blood. The receptors shown here come from a human donor in a cohort sampled during active COVID-19.

The rearrangement joins TRBV10-2 to TRBJ1-5, with a weak D call TRBD1 (6 bases). Germline V CDR1 and CDR2: WSHSY, SAAADI. V gave up 5 bases and J gave up 4 bases, with 9 bases separating them. CDR3 length: 13 amino acids. DNA for the CDR3: TGCGCCAGCAGTCAAGGGGGTAATCAGCCCCAGCATTTT. Its translation is CASSQGGNQPQHF.

The V and J genes are TRBV7-2 and TRBJ2-1, with TRBD2 matching 7 bases. CDR1 and CDR2 from the germline V gene are SGHTA and FQGNSA. This CDR3 comprises 15 residues. The V gene end was trimmed by 1 base and the J gene end by 10 bases; junction bases not matched to a gene: 10. CDR3 nucleotides: TGTGCCAGCAGCTTAGTTGGGGCGGGAGTACGGGAGCAGTTCTTC. Its protein is CASSLVGAGVREQFF.

The rearrangement links TRBV13 to TRBJ2-7; D is ambiguous. Per germline, CDR1 PRHDT and CDR2 FYEKMQ (reference sequence). The CDR3 totals 13 residues. Trimming cost V 5 bases and J 3 bases, with 11 bases left between them. CDR3 residues: CASSHGERYEQYF. The CDR3 DNA follows: TGTGCCAGCAGCCATGGCGAGCGCTACGAGCAGTACTTC. Based on the CDR3 plus reference TRBV13 and TRBJ2-7, the full variable domain is AAGVIQSPRHLIKEKRETATLKCYPIPRHDTVYWYQQGPGQDPQFLISFYEKMQSDKGSIPDRFSAQQFSDYHSELNMSSLELGDSALYFCASSHGERYEQYFGPGTRLTVT.

The chain joins TRBV15 to TRBJ2-1; 13 bases map to TRBD2. CDR3 length equals 16 residues. CDR1 is LNHNV, CDR2 YYDKDF, per germline (reference sequence). Germline trimming cut 2 bases from V and 4 bases from J; bases unmatched to any gene: 2. CDR3: CATSRWTSGSYNEQFF. In DNA, the CDR3 is TGTGCCACCAGCAGATGGACTAGCGGGAGTTACAATGAGCAGTTCTTC.

The chain joins TRBV9 to TRBJ2-5, with 9 positions matching TRBD2. Losses at the gene ends were 2 bases for V and 1 base for J; bases not matched to a gene: 0. The CDR3 has 14 amino acids. Germline CDR1 is SGDLS and CDR2 is YYNGEE. CDR3 amino acids: CASSVTSGQETQYF. The DNA of the CDR3 is TGTGCCAGCAGCGTGACTAGCGGCCAAGAGACCCAGTACTTC.

The sample holds many counts of this clone. CDR3 nucleotides: TGTGCCAGTAGCACACTACTAGCGGGAGGGCGATCCGAGCAGTACTTC. Amino acid sequence: CASSTLLAGGRSEQYF. The chain is built from TRBV19 and TRBJ2-7, with TRBD2 matching over 13 bases. The trim removed 6 bases at V and 6 bases at J, leaving 11 bases unmatched. CDR3 length equals 16 residues. The germline gives CDR1 LNHDA, CDR2 SQIVND (reference sequence). Drawing the rest from reference TRBV19 and TRBJ2-7, the complete variable domain is DGGITQSPKYLFRKEGQNVTLSCEQNLNHDAMYWYRQDPGQGLRLIYYSQIVNDFQKGDIAEGYSVSREKKESFPLTVTSAQKNPTAFYLCASSTLLAGGRSEQYFGPGTRLTVT.

There are a few counts of this clone. CDR3: CASSRQGGNTEAFF. In DNA, the CDR3 is TGTGCCAGCAGCCGACAGGGGGGGAACACTGAAGCTTTCTTT. The rearrangement uses TRBV4-2 and TRBJ1-1; the match to TRBD1 covers 9 bases. Unmatched junction bases numbered 1, after V lost 4 bases and J lost 1 base. In germline, CDR1 is LGHNA, CDR2 YNFKEQ. The CDR3 consists of 14 residues.

The chain has TRBV7-2 and TRBJ1-6; no firm D call. This CDR3 comprises 15 residues. Trimming stripped 5 bases from V and 7 bases from J, with 15 bases between. Germline lookup yields CDR1 SGHTA and CDR2 FQGNSA. The chain's CDR3 is CASSTTLAGNSPLHF. CDR3 DNA sequence: TGTGCCAGCAGCACTACCCTCGCTGGGAATTCACCCCTCCACTTT.

This chain links TRBV5-4 with TRBJ1-5; TRBD1 is a possible D gene (5 bases). This CDR3 has 13 residues. Germline V lookup: CDR1 SGHNT, CDR2 YYREEE (reference sequence). V dropped 0 bases and J dropped 10 bases, with 11 bases sitting between them. The CDR3 DNA reads as TGTGCCAGCAGCTTGGCACAAGGGGAACCCCAGCATTTT. Encoded protein: CASSLAQGEPQHF.

The CDR3 nucleotides are TGTGCCAGCAGTTATAGTCCGAGGAACACTGAAGCTTTCTTT. Amino acid sequence: CASSYSPRNTEAFF. This chain connects TRBV6-2 or TRBV6-3 to TRBJ1-1; D uncertain. The germline V gene has CDR1 MNHEY and CDR2 SVGEGT. The CDR3 is 14 residues long. Between the trimmed V and J ends, which lost 3 bases and 1 base, there was a span of 9 bases.

The chain joins TRBV5-1 to TRBJ2-3; 7 positions match TRBD1. With 6 bases clipped from V and 2 bases from J, the junction kept 6 bases outside the gene matches. From germline, CDR1 is SGHRS and CDR2 YFSETQ. The CDR3 is 14 amino acids. This CDR3 reads CASTGDSSTDTQYF. In nucleotides, the CDR3 is TGCGCCAGCACCGGGGACAGCTCCACAGATACGCAGTATTTT.

V gene TRBV9 combines with J gene TRBJ2-3; possibly TRBD1 for D (6 bases). The V end lost 3 bases, the J end lost 0 bases, and 14 bases lay between the germline ends. The CDR3 is 16 residues long. Germline lookup yields CDR1 SGDLS and CDR2 YYNGEE. As DNA, the CDR3 is TGTGCCAGCAGCGCCCGTAACAGGGCTAGCACAGATACGCAGTATTTT. It translates to CASSARNRASTDTQYF.

The chain carries TRBV7-9 and TRBJ1-5, with 10 bases aligning to TRBD1. Germline V lookup: CDR1 SEHNR, CDR2 FQNEAQ (reference sequence). The junction had 6 bases not matched to a gene; V was cut back by 5 bases and J by 2 bases. This CDR3 contains 16 residues. CDR3 residues: CASSPSGQGGNQPQHF. Written as DNA, the CDR3 is TGTGCCAGCAGCCCGAGCGGACAGGGGGGCAATCAGCCCCAGCATTTT. The complete variable domain, with remaining parts taken from reference TRBV7-9 and TRBJ1-5, reads DTGVSQNPRHKITKRGQNVTFRCDPISEHNRLYWYRQTLGQGPEFLTYFQNEAQLEKSRLLSDRFSAERPKGSFSTLEIQRTEQGDSAMYLCASSPSGQGGNQPQHFGDGTRLSIL.

V gene TRBV18 combines with J gene TRBJ2-3; no clear D. This CDR3 is 15 amino acids long. V shed 3 bases and J shed 1 base, with 11 bases lying between them. Germline V gives CDR1 KGHSH, CDR2 LQKENI. CDR3 sequence reads: CASSPGQLGTDTQYF. CDR3 sequence (DNA): TGTGCCAGCTCACCCGGCCAGCTAGGCACAGATACGCAGTATTTT. The whole variable domain, remainder taken from reference TRBV18 and TRBJ2-3, is NAGVMQNPRHLVRRRGQEARLRCSPMKGHSHVYWYRQLPEEGLKFMVYLQKENIIDESGMPKERFSAEFPKEGPSILRIQQVVRGDSAAYFCASSPGQLGTDTQYFGPGTRLTVL.

This rearrangement joins TRBV5-1 to TRBJ2-7; the D gene is possibly TRBD1 (5 bases). V lost 4 bases, J lost 2 bases, and 10 bases lay in between. Germline CDR1 reads SGHRS; CDR2 reads YFSETQ. The CDR3 is made up of 13 amino acids. The CDR3 DNA sequence: TGCGCCAGCAGCCGTGAAGGGGCCTACGAGCAGTACTTC. Its translation: CASSREGAYEQYF.

The chain recombines TRBV6-5 with TRBJ1-1; 7 bases agree with TRBD1. This CDR3 comprises 14 residues. CDR1 and CDR2 (germline): MNHEY, SVGAGI. Trimming at V came to 2 bases and at J to 4 bases, leaving 4 bases not matched to a gene. DNA of the CDR3: TGTGCCAGCAGTTACGCGGCAGGGGGCACTGAAGCTTTCTTT. This sequence encodes CASSYAAGGTEAFF.

J is TRBJ2-1 and V is TRBV7-3, with 12 bases fitting TRBD2. The CDR3 totals 15 residues. J lost 6 bases, V lost 5 bases, and 5 bases had no gene match. Germline lookup yields CDR1 SGHTA and CDR2 FQGTGA. The DNA of the CDR3 is TGTGCCAGCAGCCTAGGACTAGCGGGACGCAATGAGCAGTTCTTC. This translates into CASSLGLAGRNEQFF.

CDR3 nucleotide sequence: TGTGCCAGCAGCTTAGTTGACGGGAGCTCCCCTTTAAGCTCCTACGAGCAGTACTTC. Amino acids: CASSLVDGSSPLSSYEQYF. V gene TRBV7-6 combines with J gene TRBJ2-7; D is possibly TRBD2 (6 bases). V lost 1 base and J 0 bases, leaving 22 bases between the germline ends. Germline V gene lookup returns CDR1 SGHVS and CDR2 FNYEAQ. This CDR3 has 19 amino acids.

The rearrangement links TRBV7-2 to TRBJ1-5; a weak D match, TRBD1 (6 bases). CDR1 SGHTA and CDR2 FQGNSA come from the germline V gene. Deletions cut 2 bases from V and 6 bases from J, with 11 bases between. The CDR3 is 14 residues long. The CDR3 protein is CASSLSGVGQPQHF. The CDR3 bases are TGTGCCAGCAGCTTATCAGGGGTGGGTCAGCCCCAGCATTTT.

The rearrangement links TRBV2 to TRBJ1-5; D not resolved. This CDR3 is 14 amino acids long. Per germline, CDR1 SNHLY and CDR2 FYNNEI. The germline V and J ends were trimmed by 4 bases and 4 bases, with 11 bases remaining between them. This CDR3 reads CASSGRSTNQPQHF. CDR3 nucleotide sequence: TGTGCCAGCAGTGGGAGGTCGACTAATCAGCCCCAGCATTTT.

J is TRBJ1-6 and V is TRBV5-1; 8 bases map to TRBD1. Trimming removed 4 bases from V and 8 bases from J; junction bases left unmatched: 11. Looked up from germline, CDR1 is SGHRS and CDR2 is YFSETQ. The CDR3 has 16 amino acids. CDR3 in DNA: TGCGCCAGCAGCCCCCGAACTGGACAGGGAGATTCACCCCTCCACTTT. Translating gives CASSPRTGQGDSPLHF.

The rearrangement joins TRBV6-1 to TRBJ2-2, with D possibly being TRBD2 (6 bases). Looked up from germline, CDR1 is MNHNS and CDR2 is SASEGT. There are 18 residues in the CDR3. V lost 2 bases, J lost 4 bases, and 20 bases lay in between. The CDR3 loop is CASSESGLASLGTGELFF. CDR3 DNA sequence: TGTGCCAGCAGTGAAAGCGGGCTAGCGTCCTTGGGCACCGGGGAGCTGTTTTTT.

The CDR3 loop reads CASTGTGVLGTEAFF. The CDR3 DNA is TGCGCCAGCACCGGGACAGGAGTTCTGGGGACTGAAGCTTTCTTT. This chain connects TRBV5-1 to TRBJ1-1; 8 bases map to TRBD1. Germline V CDR1 and CDR2: SGHRS, YFSETQ. This CDR3 region has 15 residues. V lost 6 bases and J lost 5; bases outside the gene matches: 12.

The rearrangement uses TRBV7-6 and TRBJ2-2; TRBD2 matches 7 bases. The CDR3 is made up of 17 amino acids. Germline-derived CDR1 and CDR2 are SGHVS and FNYEAQ. V lost 0 bases, J lost 0 bases, and 4 bases stayed unmatched. The CDR3 protein is CASSLAGGIANTGELFF. DNA for the CDR3: TGTGCCAGCAGCTTAGCGGGGGGGATCGCGAACACCGGGGAGCTGTTTTTT.

This clone has just a few counts. The chain links TRBV9 to TRBJ2-2, with TRBD1 matching 8 bases. The CDR3 is 16 amino acids. Trimming took 4 bases from V and 5 from J; bases not matched to a gene: 10. In germline, CDR1 is SGDLS, CDR2 YYNGEE. CDR3 nucleotides: TGTGCCAGCAGCACAGGCCAGGGGGCAGGGACCGGGGAGCTGTTTTTT. Translation: CASSTGQGAGTGELFF.

V is TRBV29-1 and J is TRBJ2-1, with TRBD2 matching over 13 bases. The CDR3 is 16 amino acids. CDR1 is SQVTM, CDR2 ANQGSEA, per germline. V lost 4 bases, J lost 9 bases, and 12 bases stayed unmatched. The CDR3 spells CSVGWRTSGRGSEQFF. The CDR3 DNA is TGCAGCGTTGGTTGGCGGACTAGCGGGAGAGGGAGTGAGCAGTTCTTC.